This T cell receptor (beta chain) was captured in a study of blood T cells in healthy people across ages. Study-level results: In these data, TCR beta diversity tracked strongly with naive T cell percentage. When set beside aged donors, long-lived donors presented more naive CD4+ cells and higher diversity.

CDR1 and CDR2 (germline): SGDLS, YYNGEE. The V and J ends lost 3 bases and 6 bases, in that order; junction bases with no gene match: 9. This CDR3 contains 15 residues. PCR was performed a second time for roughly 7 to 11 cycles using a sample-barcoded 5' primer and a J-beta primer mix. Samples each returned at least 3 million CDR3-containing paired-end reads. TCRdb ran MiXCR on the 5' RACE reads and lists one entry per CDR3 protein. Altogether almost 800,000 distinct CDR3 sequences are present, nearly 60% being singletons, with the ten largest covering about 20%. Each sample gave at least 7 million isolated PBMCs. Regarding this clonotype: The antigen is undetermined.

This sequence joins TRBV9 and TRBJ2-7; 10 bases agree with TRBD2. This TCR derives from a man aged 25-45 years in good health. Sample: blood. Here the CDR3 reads CASSAASGSLVEQYF. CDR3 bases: TGTGCCAGCAGCGCCGCTAGCGGGAGTTTGGTCGAGCAGTACTTC.